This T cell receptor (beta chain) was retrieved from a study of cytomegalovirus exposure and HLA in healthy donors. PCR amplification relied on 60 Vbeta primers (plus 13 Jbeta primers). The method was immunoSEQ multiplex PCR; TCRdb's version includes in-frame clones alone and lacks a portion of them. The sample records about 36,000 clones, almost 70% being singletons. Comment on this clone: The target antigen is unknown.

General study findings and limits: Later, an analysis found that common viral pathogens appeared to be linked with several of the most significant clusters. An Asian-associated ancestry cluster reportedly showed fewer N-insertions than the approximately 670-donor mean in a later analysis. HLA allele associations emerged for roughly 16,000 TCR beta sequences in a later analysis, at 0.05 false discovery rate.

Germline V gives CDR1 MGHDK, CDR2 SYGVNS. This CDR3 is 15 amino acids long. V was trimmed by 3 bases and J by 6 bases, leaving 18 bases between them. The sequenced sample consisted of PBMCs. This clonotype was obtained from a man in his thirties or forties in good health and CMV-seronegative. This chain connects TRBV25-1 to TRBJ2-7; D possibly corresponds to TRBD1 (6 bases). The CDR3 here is CASSDVTGRGFEQYF. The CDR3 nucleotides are TGTGCCAGCAGTGATGTAACAGGGAGAGGGTTCGAGCAGTACTTC.